This T cell receptor (beta chain) was recovered during a study of glioma-infiltrating T cells after dendritic cell vaccination. Study conclusions and caveats: No direct clonality-survival link was found; a diverse polyclonal response may matter.

A remark on this clone: Antigen unknown.

Data came from immunoSEQ multiplex PCR; TCRdb stores just in-frame clones and leaves some out. The sample contains about 38,000 clones, approximately 82% of which appear only once. The CDR3 consists of 17 residues. The germline CDR1 and CDR2 sequences are MDHEN and SYDVKM. V lost 3 bases and J lost 6; bases outside the gene matches: 8. Isocitrate dehydrogenase mutation was absent in all glioblastoma patients. Before vaccination, two weeks after the third vaccination, and at progression, PBMC were collected. V usage is TRBV28 and J usage is TRBJ2-2, with 12 nucleotides matching TRBD2. The receptor's source is a human donor with glioblastoma. This specimen was blood, taken before dendritic cell vaccination. CDR3 sequence: CASSLPTSGGSSGELFF. The DNA of the CDR3 is TGTGCCAGCAGTTTGCCGACTAGCGGGGGATCTTCCGGGGAGCTGTTTTTT.